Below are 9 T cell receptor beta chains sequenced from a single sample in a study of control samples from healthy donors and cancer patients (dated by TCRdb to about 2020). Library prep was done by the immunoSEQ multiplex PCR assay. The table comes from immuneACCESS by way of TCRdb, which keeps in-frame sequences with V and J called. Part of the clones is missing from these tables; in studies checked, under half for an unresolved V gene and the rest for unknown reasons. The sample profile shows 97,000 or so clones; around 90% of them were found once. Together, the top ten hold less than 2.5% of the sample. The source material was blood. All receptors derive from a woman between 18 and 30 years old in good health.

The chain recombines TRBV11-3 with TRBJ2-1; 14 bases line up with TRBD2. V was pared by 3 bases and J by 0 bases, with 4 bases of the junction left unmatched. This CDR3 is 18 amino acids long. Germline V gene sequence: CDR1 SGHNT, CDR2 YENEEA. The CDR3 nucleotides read TGTGCCAGCAGCTTCGGACTAGCGGGAGGTGGCTCCTACAATGAGCAGTTCTTC. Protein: CASSFGLAGGGSYNEQFF.

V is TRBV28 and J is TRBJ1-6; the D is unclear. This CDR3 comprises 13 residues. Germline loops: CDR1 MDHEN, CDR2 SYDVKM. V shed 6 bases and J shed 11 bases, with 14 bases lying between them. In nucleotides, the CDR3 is TGTGCCAGCAGAACTGGTTCAAATCCACCCCTCCACTTT. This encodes CASRTGSNPPLHF.

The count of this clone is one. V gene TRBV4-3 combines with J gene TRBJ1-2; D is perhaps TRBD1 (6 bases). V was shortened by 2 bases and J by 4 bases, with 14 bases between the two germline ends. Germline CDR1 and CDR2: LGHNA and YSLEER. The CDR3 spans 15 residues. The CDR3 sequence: CASSQMPGGSYGYTF. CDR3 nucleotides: TGCGCCAGCAGCCAAATGCCGGGGGGCTCCTATGGCTACACCTTC.

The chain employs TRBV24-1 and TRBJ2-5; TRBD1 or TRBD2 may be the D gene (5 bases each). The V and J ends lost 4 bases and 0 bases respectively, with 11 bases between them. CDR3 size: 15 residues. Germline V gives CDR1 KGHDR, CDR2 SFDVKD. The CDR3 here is CATSDRGRHQETQYF. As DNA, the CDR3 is TGTGCCACCAGTGACCGGGGACGGCACCAAGAGACCCAGTACTTC.

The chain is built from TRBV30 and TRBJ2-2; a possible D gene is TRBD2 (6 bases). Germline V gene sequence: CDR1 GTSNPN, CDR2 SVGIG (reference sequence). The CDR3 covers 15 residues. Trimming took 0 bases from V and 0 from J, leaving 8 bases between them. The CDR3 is CAWSVEGANTGELFF. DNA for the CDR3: TGTGCCTGGAGTGTGGAGGGAGCGAACACCGGGGAGCTGTTTTTT.

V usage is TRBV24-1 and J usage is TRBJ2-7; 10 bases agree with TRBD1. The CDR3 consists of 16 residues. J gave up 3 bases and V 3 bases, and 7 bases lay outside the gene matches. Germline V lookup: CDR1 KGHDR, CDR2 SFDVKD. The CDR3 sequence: CATSDPGTGDIYEQYF. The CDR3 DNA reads TGTGCCACCAGTGATCCCGGGACAGGGGATATCTACGAGCAGTACTTC.

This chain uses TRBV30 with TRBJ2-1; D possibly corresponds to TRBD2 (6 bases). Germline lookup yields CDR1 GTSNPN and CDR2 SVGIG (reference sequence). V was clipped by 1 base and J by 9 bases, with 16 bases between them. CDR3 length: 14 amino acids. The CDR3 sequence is CAWSAGGVPSEQFF. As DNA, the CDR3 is TGTGCCTGGAGTGCTGGAGGGGTTCCGTCTGAGCAGTTCTTC.

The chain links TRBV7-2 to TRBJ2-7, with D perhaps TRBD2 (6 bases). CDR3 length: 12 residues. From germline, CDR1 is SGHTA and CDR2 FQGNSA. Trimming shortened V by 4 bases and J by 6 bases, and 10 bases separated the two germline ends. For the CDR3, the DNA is TGTGCCAGCAGCTCGACTAGTTTCGAGCAGTACTTC. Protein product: CASSSTSFEQYF.

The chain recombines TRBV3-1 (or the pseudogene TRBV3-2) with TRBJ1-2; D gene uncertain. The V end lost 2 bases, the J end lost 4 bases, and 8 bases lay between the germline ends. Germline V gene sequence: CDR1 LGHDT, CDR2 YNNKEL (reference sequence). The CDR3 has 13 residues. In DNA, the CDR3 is TGTGCCAGCAGCCAAATGGGTAGCTATGGCTACACCTTC. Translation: CASSQMGSYGYTF.